This entry lists 20 T cell receptor beta chains sequenced from one sample in a study of PD-L1 blockade in urothelial cancer. Time point noted: pretreatment peripheral blood. Using immunoSEQ multiplex PCR, the repertoire was profiled, and TCRdb retains in-frame clones only, with some absent. In the table there are under 80,000 clones, about four fifths of which are singletons. Here the sequenced sample was PBMCs, taken around atezolizumab (anti-PD-L1) treatment. Every receptor here comes from a man between 65 and 79 years old with urothelial cancer.

This clone turned up a few times. This sequence joins TRBV5-1 and TRBJ2-1; TRBD2 agrees at 8 bases. The germline gives CDR1 SGHRS, CDR2 YFSETQ. V shed 5 bases and J 6 bases; nucleotides not matched to a gene: 7. The CDR3 loop spans 14 amino acids. CDR3: CASSKTSDPNEQFF. DNA of the CDR3: TGCGCCAGCAGTAAGACTAGCGACCCCAATGAGCAGTTCTTC.

V is TRBV6-1 and J is TRBJ1-3, with 8 positions matching TRBD1. This CDR3 region has 15 residues. Trimming cost V 6 bases and J 4 bases; bases outside gene matches: 8. Germline V gene sequence: CDR1 MNHNS, CDR2 SASEGT. The CDR3 is CASRPDRGEGNTIYF. The CDR3, as DNA: TGTGCCAGCAGGCCCGACAGGGGAGAGGGAAACACCATATATTTT.

The V gene is TRBV10-3, the J gene TRBJ2-3, with D maybe TRBD2 (5 bases). Germline assignment: CDR1 ENHRY and CDR2 SYGVKD. Trimming left V 6 bases short and J 0 bases short, with 10 bases between. The CDR3 runs 14 residues. The CDR3 spells CAIRDLLSTDTQYF. In nucleotides, the CDR3 is TGTGCCATCAGGGACTTGTTAAGCACAGATACGCAGTATTTT.

This clone was seen a few times. This sequence joins TRBV7-9 and TRBJ2-7; D might be TRBD1 (5 bases). The CDR3 sequence is 13 residues long. Germline V gene data show CDR1 as SEHNR and CDR2 as FQNEAQ (reference sequence). V lost 1 base and J lost 7, with 11 bases in between. DNA for the CDR3: TGTGCCAGCAGCTTAGGTCAGGGATGGGAGCAGTACTTC. This sequence encodes CASSLGQGWEQYF.

The chain employs TRBV7-9 and TRBJ2-4, with D possibly TRBD2 on 6 matching bases. Trimming pared 3 bases from V and 6 bases from J, leaving 12 bases between. Per germline, CDR1 SEHNR and CDR2 FQNEAQ (reference sequence). CDR3 length equals 14 residues. CDR3 coding DNA: TGTGCCAGCAGCTTCAGCGGGCGCGGAAACATTCAGTACTTC. This encodes CASSFSGRGNIQYF.

The rearrangement joins TRBV5-1 to TRBJ1-1, with TRBD1 matching over 7 bases. The CDR3 covers 14 residues. V gave up 5 bases and J gave up 8 bases; unmatched junction bases: 12. The V gene's germline CDR1 is SGHRS and CDR2 YFSETQ. The CDR3, as DNA: TGCGCCAGCAGTCTTTCAAACAGGGGCCAGGAAGCTTTCTTT. Residues: CASSLSNRGQEAFF.

J is TRBJ1-5 and V is TRBV27, with 7 bases lining up with TRBD1. Per germline, CDR1 MNHEY and CDR2 SMNVEV (reference sequence). Germline trimming cut 5 bases from V and 7 bases from J; bases unmatched to any gene: 17. The CDR3 loop spans 17 amino acids. CDR3 sequence reads: CASSPKGTDYVRQPQHF. CDR3 nucleotides: TGTGCCAGCAGTCCGAAGGGGACAGACTACGTTAGGCAGCCCCAGCATTTT.

The chain's CDR3 is CASSRRLAGEGETQYF. The CDR3 DNA reads TGTGCCAGCAGCCGCCGACTAGCGGGAGAGGGAGAGACCCAGTACTTC. This chain connects TRBV14 to TRBJ2-5, with 12 positions matching TRBD2. Per germline, CDR1 SGHDN and CDR2 FVKESK. With 4 bases clipped from V and 4 bases from J, the junction kept 7 bases outside the gene matches. The CDR3 runs 16 residues.

The J gene is TRBJ2-3, the V gene TRBV4-3, with 10 bases that match TRBD2. This CDR3 region has 15 residues. Germline CDR1 is LGHNA and CDR2 is YSLEER. V trimming: 4 bases; J trimming: 4 bases; junction bases outside the gene matches: 5. As DNA, the CDR3 is TGCGCCAGCAGCCCTAGCGGGAGTTGGGCAGATACGCAGTATTTT. Translated, it gives CASSPSGSWADTQYF.

This clone has only a few counts. The chain combines TRBV4-3 with TRBJ2-1, with D hard to call. Germline lookup yields CDR1 LGHNA and CDR2 YSLEER. The CDR3 is 16 amino acids. V shed 3 bases and J shed 1 base, with 13 bases lying between them. The CDR3 DNA sequence: TGCGCCAGCAGCCAGGCGTTCGCGGAGTCCTACAATGAGCAGTTCTTC. This encodes CASSQAFAESYNEQFF.

The chain is built from TRBV15 and TRBJ2-7, with 7 bases lining up with TRBD1. Germline loops: CDR1 LNHNV, CDR2 YYDKDF (reference sequence). This CDR3 has 15 amino acids. Losses at the gene ends were 2 bases for V and 3 bases for J; bases not matched to a gene: 7. The CDR3 region has the DNA TGTGCCACCAGCAGACAAAGACAGGGAGTCTACGAGCAGTACTTC. This translates into CATSRQRQGVYEQYF. The full variable domain, its missing parts supplied by reference TRBV15 and TRBJ2-7, is DAMVIQNPRYQVTQFGKPVTLSCSQTLNHNVMYWYQQKSSQAPKLLFHYYDKDFNNEADTPDNFQSRRPNTSFCFLDIRSPGLGDTAMYLCATSRQRQGVYEQYFGPGTRLTVT.

The chain uses TRBV5-1 and TRBJ1-1; a weak D match, TRBD1 (6 bases). Between the trimmed V and J ends, which lost 4 bases and 0 bases, there was a span of 13 bases. CDR3 length equals 15 residues. The germline V gene has CDR1 SGHRS and CDR2 YFSETQ. The CDR3 region is CASSNRVALNTEAFF. For the CDR3, the DNA is TGCGCCAGCAGCAACAGGGTTGCCCTGAACACTGAAGCTTTCTTT.

This clone appeared once. The chain recombines TRBV5-4 with TRBJ1-1; 7 bases match TRBD1. Germline-derived CDR1 and CDR2 are SGHNT and YYREEE (reference sequence). V dropped 4 bases and J dropped 5; count of bases not matched to a gene: 8. CDR3 length: 14 amino acids. The CDR3 loop is CASSPRDRETEAFF. DNA for the CDR3: TGTGCCAGCAGCCCGAGGGACAGAGAAACTGAAGCTTTCTTT.

V and J are TRBV12-5 and TRBJ2-7; the D gene is possibly TRBD1 (6 bases). Trimming stripped 6 bases from V and 1 base from J, with 16 bases between. CDR1 and CDR2 from the germline V gene are LGHNT and FRNRAP. CDR3 length: 15 residues. CDR3 nucleotides: TGTGCTAGTGGGCCCGGGGCAGGGGTTTCCTACGAGCAGTACTTC. It codes for CASGPGAGVSYEQYF.

This chain joins TRBV10-2 and TRBJ2-6; 11 bases agree with TRBD2. The CDR3 has 18 amino acids. CDR1 WSHSY and CDR2 SAAADI come from the germline V gene. With V trimmed by 4 bases and J by 0 bases, 5 bases remained unmatched. The chain's CDR3 is CASSVSGRESSGANVLTF. DNA for the CDR3: TGCGCCAGCAGTGTTAGCGGGAGGGAATCCTCTGGGGCCAACGTCCTGACTTTC.

This clone showed up just a few times. This sequence joins TRBV5-1 and TRBJ1-1, with D unclear. The length of the CDR3 is 14 residues. Trimming took off 2 bases at V and 4 bases at J, with 12 bases between the two ends. Per the germline V gene, CDR1 is SGHRS and CDR2 is YFSETQ. The CDR3 DNA reads as TGCGCCAGCAGCTTTTACGCGGGCCCCACTGAAGCTTTCTTT. Protein: CASSFYAGPTEAFF.

The chain is built from TRBV9 and TRBJ2-2, with a weak D call TRBD2 (5 bases). CDR1 and CDR2 from the germline V gene are SGDLS and YYNGEE. V dropped 5 bases and J dropped 7 bases, with 9 bases sitting between them. The CDR3 loop spans 12 amino acids. CDR3 amino acids: CASRAEGGELFF. CDR3 sequence (DNA): TGTGCCAGCAGGGCAGAGGGCGGGGAGCTGTTTTTT.

The chain recombines TRBV30 with TRBJ1-2; unclear D gene. Germline V lookup: CDR1 GTSNPN, CDR2 SVGIG (reference sequence). CDR3 length equals 14 residues. Trimming pared 4 bases from V and 3 bases from J, leaving 15 bases between. CDR3 region: CAWTPEVSDYGYTF. The CDR3 region has the DNA TGTGCCTGGACCCCCGAGGTCTCGGACTATGGCTACACCTTC. The full variable domain, its missing parts supplied by reference TRBV30 and TRBJ1-2, is SQTIHQWPATLVQPVGSPLSLECTVEGTSNPNLYWYRQAAGRGLQLLFYSVGIGQISSEVPQNLSASRPQDRQFILSSKKLLLSDSGFYLCAWTPEVSDYGYTFGSGTRLTVV.

This chain joins TRBV7-8 and TRBJ2-7; D possibly corresponds to TRBD2 (5 bases). CDR1 SGHVS and CDR2 FQNEAQ come from the germline V gene. The V gene lost 0 bases and the J gene lost 2 bases, with 5 bases spanning the gap. This CDR3 is built from 13 residues. Written as DNA, the CDR3 is TGTGCCAGCAGCTTAGCACTAGCCTACGAGCAGTACTTC. Its translation: CASSLALAYEQYF.

The count of this clone is one. V is TRBV5-6 and J is TRBJ2-3, with 13 bases aligning to TRBD2. The V gene's germline CDR1 is SGHDT and CDR2 YYEEEE. Germline trimming cut 2 bases from V and 5 bases from J; bases unmatched to any gene: 5. The CDR3 sequence is 16 residues long. The CDR3 loop is CASSFRLAGGIDTQYF. CDR3 in DNA: TGTGCCAGCAGCTTTCGACTAGCGGGGGGCATAGATACGCAGTATTTT.